A single sample gave rise to the 9 T cell receptor beta chains below, sequenced in a study of cytomegalovirus exposure and HLA in healthy donors. This PCR relied on a set of 60 Vbeta primers and 13 Jbeta primers. Assay: immunoSEQ multiplex PCR; the TCRdb copy retains only in-frame clones and omits some. The sample records more than 85,000 clones, approximately 79% being singletons. What was sequenced was PBMCs. These receptors all come from a young man in good health and CMV-seropositive.

This sequence joins TRBV11-3 and TRBJ2-2, with TRBD1 identical over 10 bases. This CDR3 has 16 amino acids. Germline CDR1 SGHNT, CDR2 YENEEA. J gave up 4 bases and V 5 bases, and 7 bases lay outside the gene matches. CDR3 region: CASSPGQGDGTGELFF. The CDR3 DNA reads TGTGCCAGCAGCCCAGGACAGGGGGACGGCACCGGGGAGCTGTTTTTT.

J is TRBJ2-2 and V is TRBV7-3; the D gene is possibly TRBD2 (5 bases). Germline assignment: CDR1 SGHTA and CDR2 FQGTGA. V was shortened by 2 bases and J by 5 bases, with 12 bases between the two germline ends. CDR3 length: 15 amino acids. The CDR3 nucleotides are TGTGCCAGCAGCTTAGGAGGCGGAGTAACCGGGGAGCTGTTTTTT. This sequence encodes CASSLGGGVTGELFF. Full variable domain (outside the CDR3, taken from reference TRBV7-3 and TRBJ2-2): GAGVSQTPSNKVTEKGKYVELRCDPISGHTALYWYRQSLGQGPEFLIYFQGTGAADDSGLPNDRFFAVRPEGSVSTLKIQRTERGDSAVYLCASSLGGGVTGELFFGEGSRLTVL.

This chain connects TRBV9 to TRBJ2-3, with 8 nucleotides matching TRBD2. V shed 5 bases and J 2 bases; nucleotides not matched to a gene: 7. The CDR3 is 15 amino acids. Germline values: CDR1 SGDLS, CDR2 YYNGEE. The CDR3 spells CASRKTGGITDTQYF. CDR3 sequence (DNA): TGTGCCAGCAGAAAGACGGGGGGGATCACAGATACGCAGTATTTT.

The chain couples TRBV25-1 to TRBJ1-3, with 7 positions matching TRBD1. This CDR3 has 15 residues. The trim removed 6 bases at V and 0 bases at J, leaving 5 bases unmatched. Looked up from germline, CDR1 is MGHDK and CDR2 is SYGVNS. CDR3 sequence (DNA): TGTGCCAGCAGGTCGACAGGGAGCTCTGGAAACACCATATATTTT. Translating it yields CASRSTGSSGNTIYF. Full variable domain (rest looked up from reference TRBV25-1 and TRBJ1-3): EADIYQTPRYLVIGTGKKITLECSQTMGHDKMYWYQQDPGMELHLIHYSYGVNSTEKGDLSSESTVSRIRTEHFPLTLESARPSHTSQYLCASRSTGSSGNTIYFGEGSWLTVV.

This clone has just a few counts. The gene calls are TRBV4-1 and TRBJ2-1, with D uncertain. Germline lookup yields CDR1 MGHRA and CDR2 YSYEKL. CDR3 length equals 16 residues. V lost 4 bases and J lost 4, with 17 bases in between. CDR3 amino acids: CASSPPPYRTYNEQFF. CDR3 bases: TGCGCCAGCAGCCCCCCCCCATACCGTACTTACAATGAGCAGTTCTTC.

Only one count was recorded for this clone. The V call is TRBV19, the J call TRBJ1-5; possible D gene TRBD1, 5 bases. The V end was cut by 3 bases, the J end by 2 bases, with 17 bases between. In germline, CDR1 is LNHDA, CDR2 SQIVND (reference sequence). CDR3 size: 17 residues. The CDR3 coding sequence is TGTGCCAGTAGTATCCCCGACAGCCCTTGGGGCAATCAGCCCCAGCATTTT. This encodes CASSIPDSPWGNQPQHF.

This chain links TRBV11-2 with TRBJ2-5, with D unclear. From germline, CDR1 is SGHAT and CDR2 FQNNGV. The V end lost 0 bases, the J end lost 5 bases, and 4 bases lay between the germline ends. The CDR3 loop spans 12 amino acids. The CDR3 here is CASSLDQETQYF. CDR3 nucleotide sequence: TGTGCCAGCAGCTTAGATCAGGAGACCCAGTACTTC.

In its sample, this clone was seen a few times. V and J are TRBV5-1 and TRBJ2-4; 14 positions match TRBD2. Losses at the gene ends were 0 bases for V and 0 bases for J; bases not matched to a gene: 8. Germline CDR1 and CDR2: SGHRS and YFSETQ. This CDR3 has 20 residues. The CDR3 loop reads CASSLDGLAGGHLAKNIQYF. Written as DNA, the CDR3 is TGCGCCAGCAGCTTGGACGGACTAGCGGGGGGCCACCTAGCCAAAAACATTCAGTACTTC. Looking up the rest from reference TRBV5-1 and TRBJ2-4 gives the full variable domain: KAGVTQTPRYLIKTRGQQVTLSCSPISGHRSVSWYQQTPGQGLQFLFEYFSETQRNKGNFPGRFSGRQFSNSRSEMNVSTLELGDSALYLCASSLDGLAGGHLAKNIQYFGAGTRLSVL.

The CDR3 protein is CATSSSVGRLNQPQHF. CDR3 in DNA: TGTGCCACCAGCAGCTCCGTCGGCAGACTAAATCAGCCCCAGCATTTT. The chain has TRBV15 and TRBJ1-5; D ambiguous. Trimming took 3 bases from V and 4 from J, leaving 16 bases between them. This CDR3 comprises 16 residues. The germline V gene encodes CDR1 LNHNV and CDR2 YYDKDF (reference sequence). Using reference TRBV15 and TRBJ1-5 for the parts outside the CDR3, the full variable domain is DAMVIQNPRYQVTQFGKPVTLSCSQTLNHNVMYWYQQKSSQAPKLLFHYYDKDFNNEADTPDNFQSRRPNTSFCFLDIRSPGLGDTAMYLCATSSSVGRLNQPQHFGDGTRLSIL.